Below, 31 T cell receptor beta chains from the same sample are listed, as sequenced in a study of graft-versus-host responses after intestinal transplantation. Which antigens these TCRs recognize remains unknown. Measured with immunoSEQ multiplex PCR; TCRdb has only the in-frame clones, and not every one. Among 55,000 to 80,000 clones listed, over 90% were seen once. This material consisted of unstimulated CD8+ T cells sorted from spleen or lymph node cells, taken before transplant. The source of these receptors is a human donor who was the organ donor for an intestinal transplant.

J is TRBJ2-7 and V is TRBV7-9, with D possibly being TRBD2 (6 bases). The V gene's germline CDR1 is SEHNR and CDR2 FQNEAQ (reference sequence). The CDR3 is made up of 15 amino acids. With 5 bases removed from V and 0 bases from J, the gap between germline ends came to 14 bases. CDR3 in amino acids: CASSPPGLNSYEQYF. The CDR3 DNA reads TGTGCCAGCAGCCCCCCGGGACTCAACTCCTACGAGCAGTACTTC.

Here the CDR3 DNA reads TGTGCCAGCAGCACCGACAGGGTAGCGAATGAAAAACTGTTTTTT. It specifies CASSTDRVANEKLFF. The chain has TRBV5-4 and TRBJ1-4; TRBD1 agrees at 7 bases. The CDR3 is 15 amino acids. The V segment lost 4 bases and the J segment 5 bases; nucleotides outside the gene matches: 8. Germline lookup yields CDR1 SGHNT and CDR2 YYREEE (reference sequence).

This clone was seen once. The chain carries TRBV6-5 and TRBJ2-7, with 7 bases matching TRBD1. The CDR3 consists of 14 residues. Unmatched junction bases numbered 4, after V lost 2 bases and J lost 3 bases. Germline CDR1 reads MNHEY; CDR2 reads SVGAGI. CDR3 in amino acids: CASSYRDRNYEQYF. The CDR3 nucleotides read TGTGCCAGCAGTTACCGGGACAGAAACTACGAGCAGTACTTC.

The gene calls are TRBV5-5 and TRBJ2-7; possible D gene TRBD1, 6 bases. Per germline, CDR1 SGHKS and CDR2 YYEKEE (reference sequence). Trimming took off 1 base at V and 3 bases at J, with 14 bases between the two ends. The CDR3 runs to 15 residues. CDR3 protein: CASSLTGQLYYEQYF. The CDR3 DNA reads as TGTGCCAGCAGCTTGACAGGGCAACTCTACTACGAGCAGTACTTC. The full variable domain, in which reference TRBV5-5 and TRBJ2-7 provide the parts outside the CDR3, is DAGVTQSPTHLIKTRGQQVTLRCSPISGHKSVSWYQQVLGQGPQFIFQYYEKEERGRGNFPDRFSARQFPNYSSELNVNALLLGDSALYLCASSLTGQLYYEQYFGPGTRLTVT.

The CDR3 here is CASSTGQELLNTEAFF. CDR3 sequence (DNA): TGTGCCAGCAGTACTGGACAGGAATTATTGAACACTGAAGCTTTCTTT. The V gene is TRBV28, the J gene TRBJ1-1; 7 bases are a match to TRBD1. The CDR3 runs 16 residues. V was pared by 5 bases and J by 0 bases, with 9 bases of the junction left unmatched. CDR1 and CDR2 (germline): MDHEN, SYDVKM.

The chain employs TRBV13 and TRBJ2-5; TRBD2 matches 13 bases. The germline gives CDR1 PRHDT, CDR2 FYEKMQ (reference sequence). The CDR3 sequence is 15 residues long. J gave up 5 bases and V 5 bases, and 5 bases lay outside the gene matches. This chain's CDR3 is CASSQGLAGRETQYF. For the CDR3, the DNA is TGTGCCAGCAGCCAGGGACTAGCGGGACGGGAGACCCAGTACTTC.

The V and J genes are TRBV7-2 and TRBJ2-7; D not resolved. Germline lookup yields CDR1 SGHTA and CDR2 FQGNSA. The CDR3 consists of 15 residues. V gave up 1 base and J gave up 6 bases, with 16 bases separating them. CDR3 in amino acids: CASSLGHEWPPEQYF. The CDR3 DNA sequence: TGTGCCAGCAGCTTAGGACATGAGTGGCCTCCCGAGCAGTACTTC.

The chain combines TRBV28 with TRBJ2-1; D is ambiguous. Germline values: CDR1 MDHEN, CDR2 SYDVKM. The CDR3 contains 13 residues. The V gene lost 6 bases and the J gene lost 3 bases, with 9 bases spanning the gap. CDR3 DNA sequence: TGTGCCAGCAGCAGGATAAGCTACAATGAGCAGTTCTTC. This sequence encodes CASSRISYNEQFF. The full variable domain, in which reference TRBV28 and TRBJ2-1 provide the parts outside the CDR3, is DVKVTQSSRYLVKRTGEKVFLECVQDMDHENMFWYRQDPGLGLRLIYFSYDVKMKEKGDIPEGYSVSREKKERFSLILESASTNQTSMYLCASSRISYNEQFFGPGTRLTVL.

This chain links TRBV15 with TRBJ2-7, with 9 positions matching TRBD1. CDR3 length: 16 amino acids. V was pared by 1 base and J by 2 bases, with 6 bases of the junction left unmatched. The V gene's germline CDR1 is LNHNV and CDR2 YYDKDF (reference sequence). The CDR3 protein is CATSRVGQGKPYEQYF. Written as DNA, the CDR3 is TGTGCCACCAGCAGAGTGGGACAGGGCAAGCCCTACGAGCAGTACTTC.

The V gene is TRBV5-4, the J gene TRBJ1-1; unclear D gene. Trimming took off 0 bases at V and 8 bases at J, with 11 bases between the two ends. CDR1 is SGHNT, CDR2 YYREEE, per germline (reference sequence). CDR3 length equals 13 residues. In DNA, the CDR3 is TGTGCCAGCAGCTTGGACCTCTCGGGGGAAGCTTTCTTT. Translation gives CASSLDLSGEAFF.

V is TRBV28 and J is TRBJ1-1; D is uncertain. Trimming stripped 2 bases from V and 6 bases from J, with 10 bases between. The germline V gene has CDR1 MDHEN and CDR2 SYDVKM. This CDR3 has 13 residues. CDR3 region: CASSLRGLPEAFF. For the CDR3, the DNA is TGTGCCAGCAGTTTACGAGGTTTGCCTGAAGCTTTCTTT.

The chain couples TRBV5-6 to TRBJ2-7; TRBD1 might be the D (6 bases). This CDR3 has 14 residues. The germline V gene encodes CDR1 SGHDT and CDR2 YYEEEE. The ends were cut back, 2 bases at V and 1 base at J, with 10 bases in the middle. CDR3 nucleotides: TGTGCCAGCAGCTTAGGGGGTTCATCCTACGAGCAGTACTTC. Residues: CASSLGGSSYEQYF.

The V gene is TRBV9, the J gene TRBJ2-1; 8 nucleotides line up with TRBD2. The CDR3 contains 16 residues. V shed 0 bases and J 4 bases; nucleotides not matched to a gene: 6. Germline loops: CDR1 SGDLS, CDR2 YYNGEE. CDR3 in DNA: TGTGCCAGCAGCGTAGGACTAGCGCGGAATTACAATGAGCAGTTCTTC. The encoded protein is CASSVGLARNYNEQFF.

J is TRBJ2-1 and V is TRBV9, with no clear D. The CDR3 has 11 residues. Germline-derived CDR1 and CDR2 are SGDLS and YYNGEE. The ends were cut back, 3 bases at V and 6 bases at J, with 4 bases in the middle. In DNA form, the CDR3 reads TGTGCCAGCAGCGGCGTCAATGAGCAGTTCTTC. Translating gives CASSGVNEQFF.

The chain combines TRBV5-1 with TRBJ2-7, with a weak D call TRBD1 (5 bases). Per germline, CDR1 SGHRS and CDR2 YFSETQ. Trimming took 4 bases from V and 0 from J, leaving 8 bases between them. The CDR3 has 13 amino acids. CDR3 sequence: CASSPDNSYEQYF. CDR3 sequence (DNA): TGCGCCAGCAGCCCGGACAACTCCTACGAGCAGTACTTC.

This chain connects TRBV10-3 to TRBJ1-1, with D hard to call. With 4 bases removed from V and 4 bases from J, the gap between germline ends came to 16 bases. The CDR3 runs to 15 residues. Germline values: CDR1 ENHRY, CDR2 SYGVKD. CDR3 DNA sequence: TGTGCCATCAGTGTTCACCTGGGCCGTCTCACTGAAGCTTTCTTT. Its translation: CAISVHLGRLTEAFF.

The chain is built from TRBV4-2 and TRBJ2-7, with TRBD2 identical over 11 bases. Germline V gene sequence: CDR1 LGHNA, CDR2 YNFKEQ. The CDR3 has 15 residues. The ends lost 1 base at V and 5 bases at J; junction bases unmatched: 4. The CDR3 sequence: CASSQGTSGRHEQYF. In nucleotides, the CDR3 is TGTGCCAGCAGCCAAGGGACTAGCGGGCGACACGAGCAGTACTTC.

CDR3 region: CASSLKGVGNTIYF. The CDR3 region has the DNA TGTGCCAGCAGCTTAAAAGGGGTCGGAAACACCATATATTTT. The chain employs TRBV7-6 and TRBJ1-3, with D perhaps matching TRBD1 (5 bases). Looked up from germline, CDR1 is SGHVS and CDR2 is FNYEAQ. This CDR3 contains 14 residues. Between the trimmed V and J ends, which lost 2 bases and 4 bases, there was a span of 9 bases.

The chain uses TRBV10-2 and TRBJ2-7; 8 nucleotides line up with TRBD2. Germline values: CDR1 WSHSY, CDR2 SAAADI. The CDR3 is 13 amino acids. After removal of 8 bases from V and 3 bases from J, the junction contained 6 bases not matched to a gene. CDR3: CASSSGSGYEQYF. In DNA form, the CDR3 reads TGCGCCAGCTCAAGCGGGAGTGGCTACGAGCAGTACTTC.

V gene TRBV7-6 combines with J gene TRBJ2-7; 13 bases agree with TRBD2. Per germline, CDR1 SGHVS and CDR2 FNYEAQ. After removal of 4 bases from V and 4 bases from J, the junction contained 13 bases not matched to a gene. The CDR3 consists of 18 residues. The CDR3 DNA sequence: TGTGCCAGCAGCTCCGGACTAGCGGGAGAGTCGGGGGTGTACGAGCAGTACTTC. Amino acid sequence: CASSSGLAGESGVYEQYF. Full variable domain (outside the CDR3, taken from reference TRBV7-6 and TRBJ2-7): GAGVSQSPRYKVTKRGQDVALRCDPISGHVSLYWYRQALGQGPEFLTYFNYEAQQDKSGLPNDRFSAERPEGSISTLTIQRTEQRDSAMYRCASSSGLAGESGVYEQYFGPGTRLTVT.

The rearrangement joins TRBV9 to TRBJ2-1; D ambiguous. Trimming shortened V by 0 bases and J by 9 bases, and 7 bases separated the two germline ends. The CDR3 is 12 amino acids. CDR1 is SGDLS and CDR2 is YYNGEE in the germline V gene. CDR3 nucleotide sequence: TGTGCCAGCAGCGTAGAGACTGGTGAGCAGTTCTTC. It translates to CASSVETGEQFF.

The chain carries TRBV4-1 and TRBJ2-7; the D gene is possibly TRBD2 (5 bases). The germline CDR1 and CDR2 sequences are MGHRA and YSYEKL. Deletions cut 2 bases from V and 3 bases from J, with 11 bases between. This CDR3 contains 14 residues. The CDR3 nucleotides are TGCGCCAGCAGCCAACCCGGTCGGGACTACGAGCAGTACTTC. Residues: CASSQPGRDYEQYF.

The gene calls are TRBV6-1 and TRBJ1-1; D is possibly TRBD1 (5 bases). The germline CDR1 and CDR2 sequences are MNHNS and SASEGT. This CDR3 comprises 14 residues. Trimming removed 4 bases from V and 0 bases from J, with 9 bases in between. CDR3 loop: CASSATEMNTEAFF. The DNA for the CDR3 is TGTGCCAGCAGTGCGACAGAAATGAACACTGAAGCTTTCTTT.

The rearrangement joins TRBV4-3 to TRBJ2-3, with 8 bases fitting TRBD2. Germline CDR1 and CDR2: LGHNA and YSLEER. Trimming removed 2 bases from V and 6 bases from J; junction bases left unmatched: 7. There are 15 residues in the CDR3. The DNA for the CDR3 is TGCGCCAGCAGCCAACTCGGGAGGGGGGCGGATACGCAGTATTTT. Protein product: CASSQLGRGADTQYF.

This chain uses TRBV6-6 with TRBJ2-7, with D perhaps TRBD1 (6 bases). Per the germline V gene, CDR1 is MNHNY and CDR2 is SVGAGI (reference sequence). The CDR3 contains 12 residues. Trimming stripped 6 bases from V and 5 bases from J, with 11 bases between. The CDR3 nucleotides read TGTGCCAGCAGCCACAGGGTTGACGAGCAGTACTTC. It is translated as CASSHRVDEQYF.

The chain couples TRBV7-4 to TRBJ1-5, with D unclear. Germline-derived CDR1 and CDR2 are SGHVT and SQSDAQ. Trimming pared 0 bases from V and 7 bases from J, leaving 4 bases between. This CDR3 is built from 12 residues. The CDR3 DNA reads as TGTGCCAGCAGCTTAGCGCGACAGCCCCAGCATTTT. This gives the protein CASSLARQPQHF.

The chain links TRBV14 to TRBJ2-1; a weak D match, TRBD2 (5 bases). Trimming cost V 4 bases and J 2 bases, with 12 bases left between them. The CDR3 totals 15 residues. Per germline, CDR1 SGHDN and CDR2 FVKESK. The DNA of the CDR3 is TGTGCCAGCAGCCCCGACGGGGTCCCCTACAATGAGCAGTTCTTC. This encodes CASSPDGVPYNEQFF.

The chain uses TRBV28 and TRBJ2-7; TRBD2 is a possible D gene (6 bases). The V gene lost 3 bases and the J gene lost 5 bases, with 14 bases spanning the gap. The CDR3 contains 14 residues. Looked up from germline, CDR1 is MDHEN and CDR2 is SYDVKM. CDR3 coding DNA: TGTGCCAGCAGTTTGGGGGGAGCGGGTAACGAGCAGTACTTC. This gives the protein CASSLGGAGNEQYF. Drawing the rest from reference TRBV28 and TRBJ2-7, the complete variable domain is DVKVTQSSRYLVKRTGEKVFLECVQDMDHENMFWYRQDPGLGLRLIYFSYDVKMKEKGDIPEGYSVSREKKERFSLILESASTNQTSMYLCASSLGGAGNEQYFGPGTRLTVT.

V usage is TRBV19 and J usage is TRBJ2-7; 8 nucleotides align to TRBD2. The CDR3 covers 15 residues. V dropped 3 bases and J dropped 0; count of bases not matched to a gene: 4. CDR1 and CDR2 from the germline V gene are LNHDA and SQIVND (reference sequence). CDR3 DNA sequence: TGTGCCAGTAGTATCGCGGGGGGAGGCTCCTACGAGCAGTACTTC. This codes for CASSIAGGGSYEQYF.

The chain is built from TRBV4-1 and TRBJ2-1; 12 nucleotides agree with TRBD2. CDR3 length equals 18 residues. V lost 4 bases to trimming and J lost 8 bases; unmatched junction nucleotides: 15. CDR1 MGHRA and CDR2 YSYEKL come from the germline V gene. The DNA for the CDR3 is TGCGCCAGCAGCCCGAGCGAGACTAGCGGGAGTTGGAGGGATGAGCAGTTCTTC. Translating gives CASSPSETSGSWRDEQFF.

The chain couples TRBV27 to TRBJ1-4, with a weak D call TRBD1 (5 bases). Germline V gene sequence: CDR1 MNHEY, CDR2 SMNVEV (reference sequence). This CDR3 is 14 amino acids long. Trimming took off 6 bases at V and 5 bases at J, with 13 bases between the two ends. The CDR3, as DNA: TGTGCCAGCAGCCCTCAGGGCGGAAATGAAAAACTGTTTTTT. Translated: CASSPQGGNEKLFF.